This T cell receptor (beta chain) was identified in a study of T cell changes during pregnancy in multiple sclerosis (dated by TCRdb to the late 2010s). In the study overall: Changes in the T cell repertoire over the course of pregnancy were examined in this study in women with multiple sclerosis.

As for this clone: Its antigen remains undetermined. Base qualities are not at hand, and no much larger clone is one base apart. In the same sample, other DNA sequences code for this CDR3.

Library preparation was by the immunoSEQ multiplex PCR assay. Imported from immuneACCESS, the table was reduced by TCRdb to in-frame sequences with V and J called. These copies leave out some clones; in studies compared against another copy, an unresolved V gene accounts for under half, and the cause of the remainder is not known. For this sample the table gives about 98,000 clones, of which about 91% were detected only once. In total, the top ten clones hold about 2.5% of the sample. Per the germline V gene (reference sequence), SGHNT is the CDR1 and YYREEE is the CDR2. The CDR3 numbers 11 residues from cysteine through phenylalanine. Only the CDR3 region is kept as DNA, spanning 33 bases read in frame from base 1. V was cut back by 2 bases and J by 5 bases, leaving a gap of 5 bases between them.

The TCR was taken from a female donor in good health, enrolled as a control in a pregnancy study. Recombination linked TRBV5-4 to TRBJ2-7, with the D gene not clear enough to name. This specimen was peripheral blood, taken after pregnancy. The CDR3 protein is CASSLSDEQYF. The sequence in DNA is TGTGCCAGCAGCTTAAGCGACGAGCAGTACTTC.